This is a list of T cell receptor beta chains from one sample in a study of shared clonotypes between healthy human individuals. Assay: immunoSEQ multiplex PCR; the TCRdb copy retains only in-frame clones and omits some. The sample yields 740,000 or so clones, more than 70% seen once. Sequenced sample: memory CD4+ T cells sorted from blood. The receptors stem from a woman aged 25 to 39 in good health. Both conserved end residues are part of each CDR3. A D gene is named only where the DNA matches it firmly. Clone size is not always given. Where it is, it says once, few, many or a class for expanded clones.

>few|TRBJ2-5|TRBV5-1|TRBD1
TGCGCCAGCAGCTTGGGGACAGGGGAACAAGAGACCCAGTACTTC
CASSLGTGEQETQYF
>few|TRBJ1-3|TRBV4-1|NA
TGCGCCAGCAGCCAAGTACAGCCGCAAAGTGACACCATATATTTT
CASSQVQPQSDTIYF
>NA|TRBJ2-7|TRBV19|TRBD1
TGTGCCAGTAGTACAGGGGACAGTTGGACCGGCGAGCAGTACTTC
CASSTGDSWTGEQYF
>once|TRBJ2-1|TRBV27|NA
TGTGCCAGCAGTCCACGACTAGGGGGTTACAATGAGCAGTTCTTC
CASSPRLGGYNEQFF
>NA|TRBJ1-2|TRBV27|TRBD1
TGTGCCAGCAGTCGAACGACAGGGGACTATGGCTACACCTTC
CASSRTTGDYGYTF
>NA|TRBJ1-1|TRBV27|NA
TGTGCCAGCAGTTTACAGGGATCTTTGGGAAACACTGAAGCTTTCTTT
CASSLQGSLGNTEAFF
>NA|TRBJ1-1|TRBV10-3|NA
TGTGCCATCAGTCTTCCAGGTGGTGAAGCTTTCTTT
CAISLPGGEAFF
>NA|TRBJ1-6|TRBV2|NA
TGTGCCAGCAGTGAAGTTCGGGGACATAATTCACCCCTCCACTTT
CASSEVRGHNSPLHF
>NA|TRBJ2-5|TRBV28|NA
TGTGCCAGCAGCCAACAGGAGCCCCAAGAGACCCAGTACTTC
CASSQQEPQETQYF
>NA|TRBJ2-3|TRBV2|NA
TGTGCCAGCAGTGAAGAGACGGGAGCAGCGGGAGATACGCAGTATTTT
CASSEETGAAGDTQYF
>NA|TRBJ1-1|TRBV6-4|NA
TGTGCCAGCAGTCTGAGGGGGGGCACTGAAGCTTTCTTT
CASSLRGGTEAFF
>NA|TRBJ2-7|TRBV25-1|TRBD2
TGTGCCAGCAGTGAAAGCCGCGGGGGGCCCACCTACGAGCAGTACTTC
CASSESRGGPTYEQYF
>NA|TRBJ2-7|TRBV2|TRBD2
TGTGCCAGCAGTAGCGGGAGGGCTTACGAGCAGTACTTC
CASSSGRAYEQYF
>NA|TRBJ1-5|TRBV6-1|NA
TGTGCCAGCAGTGTTGTAGCTCCCTCCGGTAGCAATCAGCCCCAGCATTTT
CASSVVAPSGSNQPQHF
>NA|TRBJ1-4|TRBV4-1|TRBD1
TGCGCCAGCAGCCATCCCGACAGGGTGAATGAAAAACTGTTTTTT
CASSHPDRVNEKLFF
>NA|TRBJ1-4|TRBV10-1|TRBD1
TGCGCCAGCAGCAAGGACAGGAATGAAAAACTGTTTTTT
CASSKDRNEKLFF
>NA|TRBJ2-5|TRBV5-1|NA
TGCGCCAGCAGCCCTGTAGGAGGGACCCAAGAGACCCAGTACTTC
CASSPVGGTQETQYF